The rows below give T cell receptor beta chains drawn from one sample of a study of PD-1 blockade in classical Hodgkin lymphoma. Generated by immunoSEQ multiplex PCR, the TCRdb table keeps only in-frame clones and is missing some. The sample carries more than 35,000 clones, just over 85% recorded once. The input for sequencing was peripheral blood mononuclear cells (PBMCs), taken before the second cycle of nivolumab. These receptors were taken from a human donor with classical Hodgkin lymphoma. CDR3s include the opening cysteine and the closing phenylalanine or tryptophan. Each record gives: CDR3 protein, CDR3 DNA, clone size, J gene, V gene, D gene. D genes are given only for firm matches. Only part of the rows carry a size: once, few, many, or a class if the clone is expanded.

CDR3: CASSPITGTLLNYGYTF
DNA: TGTGCCAGCTCACCGATCACAGGAACGCTACTCAACTATGGCTACACCTTC
size: .
J: TRBJ1-2
V: TRBV18
D: .

CDR3: CASSRSRESSEAFF
DNA: TGTGCCAGCAGCAGGTCGCGGGAGTCCTCTGAAGCTTTCTTT
size: once
J: TRBJ1-1
V: TRBV2
D: .

CDR3: CASGVEGGRAYEQYF
DNA: TGTGCCAGCGGCGTAGAGGGCGGGAGGGCCTACGAGCAGTACTTC
size: .
J: TRBJ2-7
V: TRBV7-2
D: TRBD2

CDR3: CASSYGQVNYGYTF
DNA: TGTGCCAGCAGTTACGGACAGGTCAACTATGGCTACACCTTC
size: .
J: TRBJ1-2
V: TRBV6-5
D: TRBD1

CDR3: CASSEGRGQSYEQYF
DNA: TGTGCCAGCAGTGAAGGGCGGGGGCAGTCCTACGAGCAGTACTTC
size: .
J: TRBJ2-7
V: TRBV6-1
D: .

CDR3: CASSFYRANTGELFF
DNA: TGTGCCAGCAGCTTTTACAGGGCGAACACCGGGGAGCTGTTTTTT
size: .
J: TRBJ2-2
V: TRBV5-8
D: .

CDR3: CASSGHGQTVGEAFF
DNA: TGTGCCAGCAGCGGCCATGGCCAGACGGTGGGTGAAGCTTTCTTT
size: .
J: TRBJ1-1
V: TRBV5-4
D: .

CDR3: CASSEEGYYGYTF
DNA: TGTGCCAGCAGTGAAGAGGGCTACTATGGCTACACCTTC
size: .
J: TRBJ1-2
V: TRBV6-1
D: .

CDR3: CASGYTEAFF
DNA: TGTGCCAGCGGCTACACTGAAGCTTTCTTT
size: .
J: TRBJ1-1
V: TRBV28
D: .

CDR3: CASSIMDRRNEQFF
DNA: TGTGCCAGTAGTATAATGGACAGGCGGAATGAGCAGTTCTTC
size: .
J: TRBJ2-1
V: TRBV19
D: TRBD1

CDR3: CASRSGTGQETQYF
DNA: TGTGCCAGCAGATCCGGGACAGGGCAAGAGACCCAGTACTTC
size: .
J: TRBJ2-5
V: TRBV5-4
D: TRBD1

CDR3: CASLGGYNEQFF
DNA: TGTGCCAGCCTAGGGGGATACAATGAGCAGTTCTTC
size: .
J: TRBJ2-1
V: TRBV27
D: .

CDR3: CASSRAPSSYEQYF
DNA: TGTGCCAGCAGTCGGGCACCTAGCTCCTACGAGCAGTACTTC
size: once
J: TRBJ2-7
V: TRBV27
D: .

CDR3: CASSLRLDNEQFF
DNA: TGCGCCAGCAGCTTGAGACTAGACAATGAGCAGTTCTTC
size: once
J: TRBJ2-1
V: TRBV5-1
D: .

CDR3: CATQNRDRRRNTQYF
DNA: TGTGCCACCCAGAACCGGGACAGGCGCAGGAATACGCAGTATTTT
size: .
J: TRBJ2-3
V: TRBV25-1
D: TRBD1

CDR3: CASGTATFREKLFF
DNA: TGTGCCAGTGGGACCGCCACCTTTAGAGAAAAACTGTTTTTT
size: once
J: TRBJ1-4
V: TRBV27
D: .

CDR3: CASKALADNEQFF
DNA: TGTGCCAGCAAGGCACTAGCGGACAATGAGCAGTTCTTC
size: .
J: TRBJ2-1
V: TRBV27
D: TRBD2

CDR3: CSVGTSGRSYEQYF
DNA: TGCAGCGTTGGGACTAGCGGGAGATCTTACGAGCAGTACTTC
size: .
J: TRBJ2-7
V: TRBV29-1
D: TRBD2

CDR3: CASSPPASNYGYTF
DNA: TGTGCCAGCTCACCACCGGCCTCTAACTATGGCTACACCTTC
size: .
J: TRBJ1-2
V: TRBV18
D: .

CDR3: CARGERGTGELFF
DNA: TGTGCCCGAGGGGAAAGGGGCACCGGGGAGCTGTTTTTT
size: .
J: TRBJ2-2
V: TRBV19
D: .

CDR3: CASSLAGLAGGIANEQYF
DNA: TGTGCCAGCAGCTTAGCGGGGCTAGCGGGAGGAATTGCAAACGAGCAGTACTTC
size: .
J: TRBJ2-7
V: TRBV7-9
D: TRBD2

CDR3: CASSVDGGGRLSPGELFF
DNA: TGTGCCAGCAGCGTAGACGGTGGCGGGAGGCTATCACCGGGGGAGCTGTTTTTT
size: .
J: TRBJ2-2
V: TRBV9
D: TRBD2

CDR3: CASSPHPGRGGYEQYF
DNA: TGTGCCAGCAGCCCCCATCCGGGACGGGGGGGTTACGAGCAGTACTTC
size: .
J: TRBJ2-7
V: TRBV9
D: TRBD2

CDR3: CASSTNAGLANEQYF
DNA: TGCGCCAGCAGCACCAATGCGGGACTAGCCAACGAGCAGTACTTC
size: .
J: TRBJ2-7
V: TRBV5-1
D: TRBD2

CDR3: CASSAAGGSSYNEQFF
DNA: TGTGCCAGCAGTGCGGCAGGGGGGAGCTCCTACAATGAGCAGTTCTTC
size: few
J: TRBJ2-1
V: TRBV6-4
D: .

CDR3: CASSLVGGRVAKNIQYF
DNA: TGTGCCAGCAGCTTGGTTGGCGGGAGAGTAGCCAAAAACATTCAGTACTTC
size: .
J: TRBJ2-4
V: TRBV5-4
D: TRBD2

CDR3: CASSQVTAHPKETQYF
DNA: TGCGCCAGCAGCCAAGTTACAGCTCACCCTAAAGAGACCCAGTACTTC
size: .
J: TRBJ2-5
V: TRBV4-1
D: .

CDR3: CASRDTGLREQYF
DNA: TGTGCCAGCAGAGATACAGGGCTGAGGGAGCAGTACTTC
size: .
J: TRBJ2-7
V: TRBV6-5
D: .

CDR3: CASSRRLGATDTQYF
DNA: TGTGCCAGCAGTCGCCGGTTGGGTGCAACAGATACGCAGTATTTT
size: .
J: TRBJ2-3
V: TRBV7-3
D: .

CDR3: CASSLGGPGDEQFF
DNA: TGTGCCAGCAGCTTGGGCGGGCCAGGCGATGAGCAGTTCTTC
size: .
J: TRBJ2-1
V: TRBV7-9
D: .